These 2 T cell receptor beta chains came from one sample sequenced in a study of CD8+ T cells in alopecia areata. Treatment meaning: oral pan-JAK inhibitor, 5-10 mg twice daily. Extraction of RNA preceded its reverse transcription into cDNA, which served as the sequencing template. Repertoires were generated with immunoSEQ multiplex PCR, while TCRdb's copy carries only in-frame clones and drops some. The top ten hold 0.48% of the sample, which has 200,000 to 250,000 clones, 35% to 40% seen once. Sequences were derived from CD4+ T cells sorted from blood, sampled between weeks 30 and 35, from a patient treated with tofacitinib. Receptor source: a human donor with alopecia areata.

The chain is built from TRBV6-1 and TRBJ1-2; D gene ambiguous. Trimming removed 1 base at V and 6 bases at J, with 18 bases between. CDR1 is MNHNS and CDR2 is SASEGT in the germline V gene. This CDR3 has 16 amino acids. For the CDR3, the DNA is TGTGCCAGCAGTGAAGATCGCATCCGGAGGTCGAATGGCTACACCTTC. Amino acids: CASSEDRIRRSNGYTF.

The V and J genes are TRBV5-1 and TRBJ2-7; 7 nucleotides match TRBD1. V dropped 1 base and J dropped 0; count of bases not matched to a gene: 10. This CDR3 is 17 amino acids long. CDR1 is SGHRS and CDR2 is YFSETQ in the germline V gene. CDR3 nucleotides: TGCGCCAGCAGCTTGTTATATGGGACAGCAAGCTCCTACGAGCAGTACTTC. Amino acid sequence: CASSLLYGTASSYEQYF.